The next 9 T cell receptor beta chains were all read from a single sample in a study of shared clonotypes between healthy human individuals. Method: immunoSEQ multiplex PCR; TCRdb's copy keeps in-frame clones and lacks some. The profile shows some 2,100,000 clones, around 95% of them singletons. Sequenced: naive CD4+ T cells sorted from blood. The subset was: CD45RA+ positively selected. Receptors originate from a man aged 18 to 29 in good health.

The V gene is TRBV19, the J gene TRBJ1-2; D uncertain. The length of the CDR3 is 13 residues. Trimming shortened V by 5 bases and J by 0 bases, and 7 bases separated the two germline ends. Germline loops: CDR1 LNHDA, CDR2 SQIVND (reference sequence). The CDR3 reads CASSPKPNYGYTF. For the CDR3, the DNA is TGTGCCAGTAGTCCAAAACCTAACTATGGCTACACCTTC. Looking up the rest from reference TRBV19 and TRBJ1-2 gives the full variable domain: DGGITQSPKYLFRKEGQNVTLSCEQNLNHDAMYWYRQDPGQGLRLIYYSQIVNDFQKGDIAEGYSVSREKKESFPLTVTSAQKNPTAFYLCASSPKPNYGYTFGSGTRLTVV.

Concerning this clone itself: Other DNA sequences in this specimen translate into the identical CDR3. The CDR3: CASSLGSSYNSPLHF. In nucleotides, the CDR3 is TGTGCCAGCAGCTTGGGGAGCTCCTATAATTCACCCCTCCACTTT. V is TRBV7-9 and J is TRBJ1-6; D remains ambiguous. Germline CDR1 is SEHNR and CDR2 is FQNEAQ (reference sequence). CDR3 length: 15 amino acids. V lost 3 bases to trimming and J lost 0 bases, with 6 bases between them.

Concerning this clone itself: One base away lies a much larger clone, so this may be a sequencing read error. Other nucleotide sequences in the sample specify the same CDR3. The chain joins TRBV5-1 to TRBJ2-7; no firm D call. The length of the CDR3 is 13 residues. Germline CDR1 is SGHRS and CDR2 is YFSETQ. V dropped 0 bases and J dropped 0 bases, with 4 bases sitting between them. The CDR3 DNA is TGCGCCAGCAGCTTGGAGAACTCCTACGAGCAGTACTTC. It encodes CASSLENSYEQYF.

As to this clone: The sample has other DNA sequences that encode this CDR3 too. The chain joins TRBV7-9 to TRBJ1-1; D may be TRBD1 (5 bases). Trimming pared 5 bases from V and 4 bases from J, leaving 14 bases between. The CDR3 is made up of 14 amino acids. Germline V gene sequence: CDR1 SEHNR, CDR2 FQNEAQ (reference sequence). The CDR3 here is CASSLGAGTTEAFF. The DNA for the CDR3 is TGTGCCAGCAGCCTCGGGGCGGGGACCACTGAAGCTTTCTTT.

J is TRBJ1-3 and V is TRBV30; 8 nucleotides match TRBD1. The germline V gene has CDR1 GTSNPN and CDR2 SVGIG (reference sequence). Unmatched junction bases numbered 3, after V lost 5 bases and J lost 0 bases. The CDR3 contains 14 residues. CDR3 coding DNA: TGTGCCTGGGGACAGGGTCTCTCTGGAAACACCATATATTTT. It encodes CAWGQGLSGNTIYF.

This chain links TRBV7-8 with TRBJ1-4, with D perhaps TRBD1 (6 bases). V lost 1 base and J 7 bases, leaving 16 bases between the germline ends. Germline CDR1 reads SGHVS; CDR2 reads FQNEAQ. This CDR3 comprises 16 residues. The CDR3 protein is CASSLVQLVGGEKLFF. CDR3 in DNA: TGTGCCAGCAGCTTAGTACAGCTCGTAGGGGGTGAAAAACTGTTTTTT.

V usage is TRBV5-1 and J usage is TRBJ2-1; no firm D call. CDR3 size: 13 residues. Germline CDR1 reads SGHRS; CDR2 reads YFSETQ. Trimming removed 0 bases at V and 8 bases at J, with 9 bases between. The CDR3 here is CASSLGVWDEQFF. The CDR3, as DNA: TGCGCCAGCAGCTTGGGGGTATGGGATGAGCAGTTCTTC.

The chain links TRBV27 to TRBJ1-2; D not certain. CDR1 and CDR2 from the germline V gene are MNHEY and SMNVEV (reference sequence). Trimming removed 3 bases from V and 4 bases from J, with 12 bases in between. The CDR3 spans 14 residues. CDR3 protein: CASSFLGDGYGYTF. The CDR3 bases are TGTGCCAGCAGTTTTCTAGGCGACGGCTATGGCTACACCTTC.

This chain links TRBV6-6 with TRBJ2-7; D uncertain. Looked up from germline, CDR1 is MNHNY and CDR2 is SVGAGI (reference sequence). The length of the CDR3 is 15 residues. V lost 6 bases and J 1 base, leaving 16 bases between the germline ends. The CDR3, as DNA: TGTGCCAGCAGCGACTTGCAATTTCTTTCCTACGAGCAGTACTTC. It is translated as CASSDLQFLSYEQYF.